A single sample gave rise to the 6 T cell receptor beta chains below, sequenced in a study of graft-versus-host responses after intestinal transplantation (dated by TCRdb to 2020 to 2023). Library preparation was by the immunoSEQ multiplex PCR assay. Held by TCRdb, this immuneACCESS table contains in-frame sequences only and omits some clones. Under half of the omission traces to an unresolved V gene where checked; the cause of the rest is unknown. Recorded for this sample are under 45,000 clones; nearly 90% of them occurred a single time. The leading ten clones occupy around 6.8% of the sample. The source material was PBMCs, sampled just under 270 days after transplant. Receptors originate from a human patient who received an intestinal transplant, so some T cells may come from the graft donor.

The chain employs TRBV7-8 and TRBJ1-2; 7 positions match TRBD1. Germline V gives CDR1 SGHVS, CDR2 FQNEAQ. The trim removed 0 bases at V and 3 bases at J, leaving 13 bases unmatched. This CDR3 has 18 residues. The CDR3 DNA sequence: TGTGCCAGCAGCTTAGCGCTGGTTTTAAGGGACAGTCACTATGGCTACACCTTC. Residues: CASSLALVLRDSHYGYTF.

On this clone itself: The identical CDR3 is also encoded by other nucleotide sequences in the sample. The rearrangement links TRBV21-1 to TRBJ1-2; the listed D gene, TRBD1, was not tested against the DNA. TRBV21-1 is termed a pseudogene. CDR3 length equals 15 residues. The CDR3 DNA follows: TGTGCCAGCAGCAAGAGACAGGGGTTAGACTATGGCTACACCTTC. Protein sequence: CASSKRQGLDYGYTF.

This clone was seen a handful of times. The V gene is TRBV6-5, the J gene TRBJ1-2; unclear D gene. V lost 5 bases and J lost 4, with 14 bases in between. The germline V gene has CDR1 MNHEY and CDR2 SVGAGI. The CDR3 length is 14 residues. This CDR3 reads CASSEAGGGYGYTF. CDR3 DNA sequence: TGTGCCAGCAGTGAGGCCGGTGGAGGCTATGGCTACACCTTC.

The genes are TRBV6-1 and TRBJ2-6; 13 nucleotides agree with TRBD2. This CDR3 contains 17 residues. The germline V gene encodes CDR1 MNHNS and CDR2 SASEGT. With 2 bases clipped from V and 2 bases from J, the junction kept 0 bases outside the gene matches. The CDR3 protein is CASSETSGGAGANVLTF. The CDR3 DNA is TGTGCCAGCAGTGAAACTAGCGGGGGGGCTGGGGCCAACGTCCTGACTTTC.

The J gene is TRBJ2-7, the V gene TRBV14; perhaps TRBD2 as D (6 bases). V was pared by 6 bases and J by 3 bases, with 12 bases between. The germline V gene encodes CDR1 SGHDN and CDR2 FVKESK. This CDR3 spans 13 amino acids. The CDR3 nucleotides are TGTGCCAGCAGGGGTCAGGGACTCTACGAGCAGTACTTC. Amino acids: CASRGQGLYEQYF.

CDR3 in amino acids: CASIGRDHHEQYF. The CDR3 coding sequence is TGTGCCAGTATTGGCAGGGATCACCACGAGCAGTACTTC. V is TRBV19 and J is TRBJ2-5; perhaps TRBD1 as D (5 bases). TRBJ2-7 matches the DNA end more closely, so the J call is doubtful. From germline, CDR1 is LNHDA and CDR2 SQIVND (reference sequence). This CDR3 is built from 13 residues.